Below are 4 T cell receptor beta chains sequenced from a single sample in a study of blood T cells in healthy people across ages. A J-beta primer mix and a sample-barcoded 5' primer were used in a second PCR of about 7 to 11 cycles. TCRdb re-called the 5' RACE reads with MiXCR, one entry per CDR3 protein. The sample has around 1,700,000 distinct CDR3 sequences; about 28% are singletons. The sample consisted of blood. Every receptor here comes from a woman in her twenties or thirties in good health.

The rearrangement uses TRBV7-3 and TRBJ1-1, with D perhaps matching TRBD1 (6 bases). V was pared by 5 bases and J by 0 bases, with 16 bases between. There are 16 residues in the CDR3. Germline loops: CDR1 SGHTA, CDR2 FQGTGA. DNA of the CDR3: TGTGCCAGCAGCCTGCAGGGGCCGGGCTTGAACACTGAAGCTTTCTTT. The encoded protein is CASSLQGPGLNTEAFF.

The rearrangement joins TRBV4-1 to TRBJ1-5, with D possibly TRBD1 on 5 matching bases. This CDR3 has 13 amino acids. Germline CDR1 and CDR2: MGHRA and YSYEKL. V lost 3 bases to trimming and J lost 7 bases, with 10 bases between them. DNA for the CDR3: TGCGCCAGCAGCCAGTCCCAGGGACAGCCCCAGCATTTT. Its translation: CASSQSQGQPQHF.

This chain connects TRBV15 to TRBJ2-7, with D tentatively TRBD1 (5 bases). The V end was cut by 0 bases, the J end by 3 bases, with 9 bases between. CDR1 LNHNV and CDR2 YYDKDF come from the germline V gene (reference sequence). The CDR3 consists of 14 residues. The CDR3 reads CATSRDRQGYEQYF. The CDR3 DNA reads TGTGCCACCAGCAGAGATAGGCAGGGCTACGAGCAGTACTTC.

The rearrangement joins TRBV7-9 to TRBJ1-6; tentative D call: TRBD1 (6 bases). CDR1 and CDR2 from the germline V gene are SEHNR and FQNEAQ (reference sequence). The V end lost 6 bases, the J end lost 6 bases, and 9 bases lay between the germline ends. This CDR3 is built from 13 residues. The CDR3 sequence: CASRDRTNSPLHF. The CDR3 region has the DNA TGTGCCAGCAGGGACAGAACTAATTCACCCCTCCACTTT.